A selection of T cell receptor beta chains follows, all from one sample in a study of blood T cell repertoires in COVID-19. TCRdb's copy holds only in-frame clones and misses some; the assay was immunoSEQ multiplex PCR. The table lists over 120,000 clones, 80% to 85% of them singletons. Sequencing was carried out using peripheral blood. The receptors derive from a human donor in a cohort sampled during active COVID-19. The conserved cysteine and the conserved F or W are not part of the CDR3 here. Each record gives: V gene, J gene, CDR3 protein.

v_call: TRBV27; j_call: TRBJ1-1; cdr3_aa: ASSFPTGTATEAF
v_call: TRBV4-2; j_call: TRBJ2-5; cdr3_aa: ASAGRGGQETQY
v_call: TRBV19; j_call: TRBJ2-3; cdr3_aa: ASSIVGGSGDTQY
v_call: TRBV7-8; j_call: TRBJ1-5; cdr3_aa: ASSHNWPTGGNQPQH
v_call: TRBV5-6; j_call: TRBJ1-1; cdr3_aa: ASSHRDKVPEAF
v_call: TRBV7-8; j_call: TRBJ1-2; cdr3_aa: ASSRTGNGYT
v_call: TRBV5-6; j_call: TRBJ1-3; cdr3_aa: ASSGGETGNTIY
v_call: TRBV7-2; j_call: TRBJ2-7; cdr3_aa: ASSLDGAGVMGEQY
v_call: TRBV19; j_call: TRBJ2-7; cdr3_aa: ASRDKNSYEQY
v_call: TRBV18; j_call: TRBJ2-7; cdr3_aa: ASSPGVPGLAYYEQY
v_call: TRBV10-3; j_call: TRBJ2-1; cdr3_aa: AISDVSYNEQF
v_call: TRBV5-6; j_call: TRBJ2-6; cdr3_aa: ASSLGSSGANVLT
v_call: TRBV11-2; j_call: TRBJ2-6; cdr3_aa: ASSALGQISGANVLT
v_call: TRBV28; j_call: TRBJ2-5; cdr3_aa: ASSSLRSGTVKETQY
v_call: TRBV28; j_call: TRBJ2-7; cdr3_aa: ASSLSGVREGLY
v_call: TRBV28; j_call: TRBJ2-7; cdr3_aa: AYRDRGTYEQY
v_call: TRBV12-3/TRBV12-4; j_call: TRBJ2-7; cdr3_aa: ASSLEGIGQY
v_call: TRBV28; j_call: TRBJ1-2; cdr3_aa: ASSWEGGDYGYT
v_call: TRBV5-6; j_call: TRBJ1-4; cdr3_aa: AGSDRYNEKLF
v_call: TRBV4-1; j_call: TRBJ2-3; cdr3_aa: ASSQGVVADTQY
v_call: TRBV5-1; j_call: TRBJ1-1; cdr3_aa: ASSIQGFDTEAF
v_call: TRBV4-3; j_call: TRBJ1-2; cdr3_aa: ASSQDQGRLHGYT
v_call: TRBV27; j_call: TRBJ1-5; cdr3_aa: ASSLIVGQPQH
v_call: TRBV5-1; j_call: TRBJ2-3; cdr3_aa: ASSLALAGVGDTQY
v_call: TRBV5-4; j_call: TRBJ2-3; cdr3_aa: ASSSGPGGLAGGSTDTQY
v_call: TRBV28; j_call: TRBJ1-1; cdr3_aa: ASSLEGLEAF
v_call: TRBV19; j_call: TRBJ1-2; cdr3_aa: ASSVQQGTAT
v_call: TRBV5-1; j_call: TRBJ2-3; cdr3_aa: ASSIDGHPGDTQY
v_call: TRBV5-1; j_call: TRBJ2-6; cdr3_aa: ASTQGAGANVLT
v_call: TRBV7-2; j_call: TRBJ2-7; cdr3_aa: ASSLGGQGAREQY
v_call: TRBV18; j_call: TRBJ2-1; cdr3_aa: ASSPLTSGSGEQF
v_call: TRBV11-1; j_call: TRBJ2-1; cdr3_aa: ASSPRSGRAHNEQF
v_call: TRBV3-1/TRBV3-2; j_call: TRBJ2-1; cdr3_aa: ASSQPGTSGYNEQF
v_call: TRBV18; j_call: TRBJ2-7; cdr3_aa: ASSRTGNPPYEQY
v_call: TRBV28; j_call: TRBJ2-3; cdr3_aa: ASTSRGSSHTDTQY
v_call: TRBV24-1; j_call: TRBJ1-5; cdr3_aa: ATSGRGDRVHQPQH
v_call: TRBV15; j_call: TRBJ2-3; cdr3_aa: ATSRGTGLFTDTQY
v_call: TRBV27; j_call: TRBJ2-1; cdr3_aa: ASSSRLSNEQF
v_call: TRBV4-3; j_call: TRBJ1-2; cdr3_aa: ASSQVEGYGYT
v_call: TRBV19; j_call: TRBJ1-4; cdr3_aa: ASSEAGWGEKLF
v_call: TRBV7-2; j_call: TRBJ1-1; cdr3_aa: ASSSAGQGAGTEAF
v_call: TRBV28; j_call: TRBJ1-4; cdr3_aa: ASSPTGPLDEKLF
v_call: TRBV28; j_call: TRBJ2-7; cdr3_aa: ASKTGQNSYEQY
v_call: TRBV28; j_call: TRBJ2-5; cdr3_aa: ASSLQGSVETQY
v_call: TRBV6-6; j_call: TRBJ2-5; cdr3_aa: ASSKIWASGQETQY
v_call: TRBV6-4; j_call: TRBJ2-1; cdr3_aa: AIRRVRSYNEQF
v_call: TRBV7-9; j_call: TRBJ2-7; cdr3_aa: ASSLASGSYEQY
v_call: TRBV5-6; j_call: TRBJ2-3; cdr3_aa: ASNRQTSGSIDTQY
v_call: TRBV4-2; j_call: TRBJ1-2; cdr3_aa: ASSQERHGYT
v_call: TRBV9; j_call: TRBJ2-7; cdr3_aa: ASSVVGGRMSEQY
v_call: TRBV11-2; j_call: TRBJ2-5; cdr3_aa: ASSLVDTGPATQY
v_call: TRBV5-1; j_call: TRBJ1-3; cdr3_aa: ASSPGGLGNTIY